This TCR beta chain was captured in a study of beta chain features in type 1 diabetes. Expressed TCRB transcripts were sequenced after all isolated RNA was converted to cDNA. Profiled with immunoSEQ multiplex PCR; TCRdb holds only in-frame clones, not every one. The sample has about 360,000 clones; roughly 12% are singletons. CDR1 is SQVTM, CDR2 ANQGSEA, per germline. CDR3 length equals 9 residues. Trimming removed 3 bases from V and 7 bases from J, with 3 bases in between. The sequenced sample consisted of naive CD4+ T cells from blood. The chain has TRBV29-1 and TRBJ1-2; D gene ambiguous. The source of this sequence is a man aged 18 to 29 in good health. The CDR3, as DNA: TGCAGCGTTGATAGTGGCTACACCTTC. Encoded protein: CSVDSGYTF.